This T cell receptor (beta chain) was identified during a study of shared clonotypes between healthy human individuals. Whole-study findings and limits: Clonotypes shared by all four donors outscored non-shared clonotypes in generation probability.

Here immunoSEQ multiplex PCR was the method, and the copy in TCRdb shows in-frame clones only, minus some. The sample lists some 700,000 clones, 90% occurring once. On this clone: The antigen is unknown.

Adults of Caucasian background living in Nashville, Tennessee made up all donors. V lost 3 bases, J lost 6 bases, and 14 bases lay in between. CDR1 is WSHSY, CDR2 SAAADI, per germline. The CDR3 length is 14 residues. This clonotype originated in a man younger than 35 in good health. Some clones in this sample may be carry-over from other donors' samples. The chain combines TRBV10-2 with TRBJ1-2, with D tentatively TRBD1 (5 bases). Sequenced input: memory CD8+ T cells from PBMCs. Stated subset: CD45RO+ cells pooled with CCR7-negative TemRA cells. Here the CDR3 reads CASSDYRGGNGYTF. DNA for the CDR3: TGCGCCAGCAGTGACTATCGGGGGGGAAATGGCTACACCTTC.